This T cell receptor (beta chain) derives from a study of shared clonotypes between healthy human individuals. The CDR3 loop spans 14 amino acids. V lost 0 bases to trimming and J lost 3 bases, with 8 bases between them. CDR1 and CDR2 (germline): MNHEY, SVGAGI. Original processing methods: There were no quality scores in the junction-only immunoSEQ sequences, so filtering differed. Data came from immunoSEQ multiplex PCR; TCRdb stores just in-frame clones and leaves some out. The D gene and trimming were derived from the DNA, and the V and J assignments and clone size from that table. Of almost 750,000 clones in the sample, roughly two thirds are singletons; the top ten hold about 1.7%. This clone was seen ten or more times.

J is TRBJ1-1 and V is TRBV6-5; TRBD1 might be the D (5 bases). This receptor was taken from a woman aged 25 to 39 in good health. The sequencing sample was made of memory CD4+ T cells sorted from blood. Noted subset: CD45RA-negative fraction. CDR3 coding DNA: TGTGCCAGCAGTTACTCGGGCAGGGACACTGAAGCTTTCTTT. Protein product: CASSYSGRDTEAFF.